This is a list of T cell receptor beta chains from one sample in a study of cytomegalovirus exposure and HLA in healthy donors. Libraries were prepared by immunoSEQ multiplex PCR; TCRdb keeps only in-frame clonotypes and omits some of them. This repertoire shows around 190,000 clones, about 90% found once; its top ten account for less than 1.3%. What was sequenced was PBMCs. The receptors were sampled from a boy aged 2 to 10 in good health and CMV-seronegative. The CDR3 runs from the conserved cysteine through the conserved F or W. A D gene is named only where the DNA matches it firmly.

D	V	J	DNA	CDR3
.	TRBV29-1	TRBJ2-4	TGCAGCGTTTCGGGAGACACGGGGGTGGGTAGAGCCAAAAACATTCAGTACTTC	CSVSGDTGVGRAKNIQYF
TRBD1	TRBV7-9	TRBJ1-6	TGTGCCAGCAGCCCGACAGGGGTCAATTCACCCCTCCACTTT	CASSPTGVNSPLHF
.	TRBV11-2	TRBJ2-7	TGTGCCAGCAGCTTTCGTCCCTACGAGCAGTACTTC	CASSFRPYEQYF
.	TRBV21-1	TRBJ2-6	TGTGCCAGCAGCAAGGTTCAGGGGCTCTCCGGGGCCAACGTCCTGACTTTC	CASSKVQGLSGANVLTF
TRBD2	TRBV5-1	TRBJ2-3	TGCGCCAGCAGCACGGGACTAGCGGATACAGATACGCAGTATTTT	CASSTGLADTDTQYF
.	TRBV9	TRBJ1-2	TGTGCCAGCAGCTTAGGACGGACTCCTGCCGATAACTATGGCTACACCTTC	CASSLGRTPADNYGYTF
.	TRBV7-7	TRBJ2-2	TGTGCCAGCAGCTTTACTCGGTTTGCCGGGGAGCTGTTTTTT	CASSFTRFAGELFF
.	TRBV30	TRBJ2-7	TGTGCCTGGAAAGGGGCAGGGAAACACGAGCAGTACTTC	CAWKGAGKHEQYF
TRBD1	TRBV2	TRBJ1-6	TGTGCCAGCAGCGGACAGGGGGCCACCTATAATTCACCCCTCCACTTT	CASSGQGATYNSPLHF
TRBD2	TRBV29-1	TRBJ2-7	TGCAGCGTTCGTACCAGCGGGAGATCCGAGCAGTACTTC	CSVRTSGRSEQYF
TRBD1	TRBV27	TRBJ2-4	TGTGCCAGCAGTCCACACCCCGACAGGGCGGTAGCCAAAAACATTCAGTACTTC	CASSPHPDRAVAKNIQYF
TRBD1	TRBV5-1	TRBJ2-3	TGCGCCAGCAAAGGGGCTCAGGGGGCAGATACGCAGTATTTT	CASKGAQGADTQYF
.	TRBV15	TRBJ1-1	TGTGCCACCAGCAGAGTTGGGCTTGCAGCTTTCTTT	CATSRVGLAAFF
.	TRBV14	TRBJ2-7	TGTGCCAGCAGCCAATGGGGCGTCGGGAGCTCCTACGAGCAGTACTTC	CASSQWGVGSSYEQYF
.	TRBV1	TRBJ2-5	TGCACCAGCAGCCCGGGACTAGCGGGAGGAGAGACCCAGTACTTC	CTSSPGLAGGETQYF
.	TRBV2	TRBJ2-1	TGTGCCAGCAGCGGCCTACGGGATGAGCAGTTCTTC	CASSGLRDEQFF
.	TRBV30	TRBJ1-5	TGTGCCTGGTCGGGGGGGGGCAATCAGCCCCAGCATTTT	CAWSGGGNQPQHF
TRBD2	TRBV5-4	TRBJ2-1	TGTGCCAGCAGCTCCCCAACTAGCGGGAGAGACAATGAGCAGTTCTTC	CASSSPTSGRDNEQFF